This TCR beta chain is drawn from a study of OX40 agonist ivuxolimab in advanced cancers. Notes on this clone: Its specificity is not known.

The J segment lost 4 bases and the V segment lost 6 bases, leaving 9 bases of the junction unmatched. CDR1 ENHRY and CDR2 SYGVKD come from the germline V gene. CDR3 length: 16 residues. Overall study results and limits: Clonal expansion was seen in CD4+ and CD8+ blood T cells by week 6 at 0.1 to 3.0 mg/kg.

Libraries were prepared by immunoSEQ multiplex PCR; TCRdb keeps only in-frame clonotypes and omits some of them. The table records 65,000 to 85,000 clones, 85% of them present only once. The chain has TRBV10-3 and TRBJ1-6; TRBD1 matches at 7 bases. The receptor's source is an adult with an advanced solid tumor such as melanoma, head and neck, liver or kidney cancer. Material: CD4+ or CD8+ T cells sorted from blood, obtained in a trial of the OX40 agonist ivuxolimab. The CDR3 loop reads CAISVSGQEYNSPLHF. The CDR3 bases are TGTGCCATCAGCGTTAGCGGACAGGAGTATAATTCACCCCTCCACTTT.